A selection of T cell receptor beta chains follows, all from one sample in a study of cytomegalovirus exposure and HLA in healthy donors. TCRdb keeps only in-frame clones here, not all; method: immunoSEQ multiplex PCR. The sample has some 150,000 clones, around four fifths seen once. The sequenced sample was PBMCs. The source of these receptors is a male donor in good health and CMV-seronegative. Each CDR3 is given with its conserved first and last residue. The order of the fields is clone size, J gene, D gene, V gene, CDR3 protein, CDR3 DNA. D genes are given only for firm matches. Clone size is shown for a subset of rows, as once, few, many or a class of expanded clone.

>.|TRBJ2-5|.|TRBV18
CASSYPGVRETQYF
TGTGCCAGCTCATACCCGGGGGTTCGAGAGACCCAGTACTTC
>once|TRBJ1-6|.|TRBV21-1
CASSKNGQLINSPLHF
TGTGCCAGCAGCAAAAATGGACAGCTGATTAATTCACCCCTCCACTTT
>.|TRBJ2-1|TRBD2|TRBV19
CASSIQRGAYNEQFF
TGTGCCAGTAGTATCCAGCGGGGGGCCTACAATGAGCAGTTCTTC
>.|TRBJ2-4|.|TRBV29-1
CSVGLAKNIQYF
TGCAGCGTCGGGTTAGCCAAAAACATTCAGTACTTC
>.|TRBJ2-3|TRBD2|TRBV2
CASSETPGLARGTDTQYF
TGTGCCAGCAGTGAGACCCCTGGACTAGCGAGAGGCACAGATACGCAGTATTTT
>.|TRBJ2-3|TRBD2|TRBV9
CASSVEGGGGTDTQYF
TGTGCCAGCAGCGTAGAAGGCGGGGGGGGCACAGATACGCAGTATTTT
>.|TRBJ2-1|TRBD2|TRBV19
CASSILTSGRSNEQFF
TGTGCCAGTAGTATACTCACTAGCGGGAGGAGTAATGAGCAGTTCTTC
>.|TRBJ1-2|.|TRBV5-1
CASARQEGYGYTF
TGCGCCAGCGCTCGACAGGAAGGGTATGGCTACACCTTC
>.|TRBJ2-1|TRBD1|TRBV5-4
CASSSLTGGGDEQFF
TGTGCCAGCAGCTCTCTCACAGGGGGCGGGGATGAGCAGTTCTTC
>.|TRBJ2-1|.|TRBV19
CASSGSYNEQFF
TGTGCCAGTAGCGGGTCCTACAATGAGCAGTTCTTC
>.|TRBJ1-5|.|TRBV18
CASSPADSNQPQHF
TGTGCCAGCTCACCGGCAGATAGCAATCAGCCCCAGCATTTT
>.|TRBJ1-5|.|TRBV10-3
CAISESTGQPQHF
TGTGCCATCAGTGAGTCGACGGGTCAGCCCCAGCATTTT
>.|TRBJ2-2|.|TRBV28
CAANRYTGELFF
TGTGCCGCTAACAGGTACACCGGGGAGCTGTTTTTT
>few|TRBJ2-3|TRBD2|TRBV27
CASSFRGTSIGTDTQYF
TGTGCCAGCAGTTTCCGCGGGACTAGCATTGGGACAGATACGCAGTATTTT
>once|TRBJ2-1|TRBD2|TRBV9
CASSEGGLVLNEQFF
TGTGCCAGCAGCGAGGGGGGACTAGTTCTCAATGAGCAGTTCTTC
>.|TRBJ1-6|TRBD1|TRBV18
CASSPPGQVITNSPLHF
TGTGCCAGCTCACCACCGGGACAGGTTATAACGAATTCACCCCTCCACTTT
>.|TRBJ1-3|.|TRBV9
CASSVVTPSSGNTIYF
TGTGCCAGCAGCGTAGTTACGCCGAGCTCTGGAAACACCATATATTTT
>.|TRBJ1-1|.|TRBV7-3
CASSIMSDTEAFF
TGTGCCAGCAGCATCATGAGCGACACTGAAGCTTTCTTT
>.|TRBJ1-5|.|TRBV7-8
CASSLGESRNQPQHF
TGTGCCAGCAGCTTAGGGGAGAGTCGCAATCAGCCCCAGCATTTT
>.|TRBJ2-7|TRBD1|TRBV2
CASRYGWDRQYF
TGTGCCAGCAGATACGGGTGGGACAGGCAGTACTTC
>.|TRBJ2-6|.|TRBV4-3
CASSQDTARISGANVLTF
TGCGCCAGCAGCCAAGATACGGCTAGAATCTCTGGGGCCAACGTCCTGACTTTC
>.|TRBJ2-2|TRBD2|TRBV15
CATSPGGQAGELFF
TGTGCCACCAGCCCGGGGGGGCAGGCCGGGGAGCTGTTTTTT
>.|TRBJ2-7|.|TRBV19
CASSMRTDYEQYF
TGTGCCAGTAGTATGAGGACAGACTACGAGCAGTACTTC
>.|TRBJ2-5|.|TRBV7-8
CASSLRLQGGEQYF
TGTGCCAGCAGCCTCCGATTGCAGGGCGGGGAGCAGTACTTC
>.|TRBJ2-3|TRBD1|TRBV5-1
CASATGTGGTDTQYF
TGCGCCAGCGCGACTGGGACAGGGGGAACAGATACGCAGTATTTT
>once|TRBJ2-7|.|TRBV5-6
CASSSNYRDGGQQYF
TGTGCCAGCAGCTCGAACTACCGGGACGGGGGTCAGCAGTACTTC
>.|TRBJ1-1|.|TRBV19
CASSMSGGFEVTEAFF
TGTGCCAGTAGTATGAGTGGAGGGTTCGAGGTTACTGAAGCTTTCTTT
>.|TRBJ2-7|.|TRBV27
CASSPVGPPSPYEQYF
TGTGCCAGCAGTCCTGTGGGCCCTCCCTCCCCCTACGAGCAGTACTTC
>.|TRBJ2-2|.|TRBV20-1
CSARDSGELFF
TGCAGTGCTAGAGACAGCGGGGAGCTGTTTTTT
>.|TRBJ2-1|TRBD1|TRBV4-3
CASSLTGTGVNNEQFF
TGCGCCAGCAGCCTCACCGGGACAGGGGTTAACAATGAGCAGTTCTTC
>.|TRBJ2-7|.|TRBV2
CASRTESSYEQYF
TGTGCCAGCAGGACAGAGTCCTCCTACGAGCAGTACTTC
>once|TRBJ1-1|.|TRBV7-9
CASSGQGRAEAFF
TGTGCCAGCAGCGGGCAGGGAAGAGCTGAAGCTTTCTTT
>.|TRBJ1-1|TRBD1|TRBV19
CASSMGQGNAEAFF
TGTGCCAGTAGTATGGGACAGGGGAACGCTGAAGCTTTCTTT
>few|TRBJ2-3|TRBD2|TRBV11-2
CAIALAGGPGDTQYF
TGTGCCATCGCGCTAGCGGGGGGGCCTGGGGATACGCAGTATTTT
>.|TRBJ1-2|.|TRBV4-1
CASSPGGLLGYGYTF
TGCGCCAGCAGCCCTGGAGGTCTACTAGGCTATGGCTACACCTTC
>.|TRBJ1-4|.|TRBV10-3
CAISVSSGADEKLFF
TGTGCCATCAGTGTCTCGTCAGGGGCGGATGAAAAACTGTTTTTT
>.|TRBJ1-1|.|TRBV9
CASSVDMSNTEAFF
TGTGCCAGCAGCGTAGACATGTCGAACACTGAAGCTTTCTTT
>.|TRBJ2-7|TRBD2|TRBV7-2
CASSLFGGGAEQYF
TGTGCCAGCAGCTTATTCGGCGGGGGGGCCGAGCAGTACTTC
>.|TRBJ2-5|.|TRBV7-3
CASSLGPPGSQEAQYF
TGTGCCAGCAGCTTAGGACCTCCGGGGTCCCAAGAGGCCCAGTACTTC
>.|TRBJ2-2|TRBD2|TRBV7-3
CASSSGLAGGTGELFF
TGTGCCAGCAGCTCGGGACTAGCGGGAGGTACCGGGGAGCTGTTTTTT
>.|TRBJ1-2|.|TRBV28
CASSFGGGAQNYGYTF
TGTGCCAGCAGTTTTGGAGGGGGGGCGCAAAACTATGGCTACACCTTC
>.|TRBJ1-4|.|TRBV18
CASSPRQDGEKLFF
TGTGCCAGCTCACCACGACAGGACGGCGAAAAACTGTTTTTT
>.|TRBJ2-3|TRBD2|TRBV7-2
CASSPGLAQDTQYF
TGTGCCAGCAGCCCCGGACTAGCCCAAGATACGCAGTATTTT
>.|TRBJ2-7|.|TRBV7-2
CASSPQAQRGEQYF
TGTGCCAGCAGCCCCCAGGCCCAACGTGGGGAGCAGTACTTC
>.|TRBJ1-2|TRBD1|TRBV29-1
CSVYKPGTGASGYTF
TGCAGCGTTTATAAACCCGGGACAGGGGCTAGTGGCTACACCTTC
>once|TRBJ2-3|TRBD1|TRBV7-2
CASSLFQGVVDTQYF
TGTGCCAGCAGCTTATTTCAGGGGGTTGTAGATACGCAGTATTTT
>.|TRBJ2-1|.|TRBV5-4
CASSLSGGSYNEQFF
TGTGCCAGCAGCTTAAGCGGTGGCTCCTACAATGAGCAGTTCTTC
>.|TRBJ1-2|.|TRBV19
CASSIERRSGGYTF
TGTGCCAGTAGTATAGAACGTCGGTCGGGAGGCTACACCTTC